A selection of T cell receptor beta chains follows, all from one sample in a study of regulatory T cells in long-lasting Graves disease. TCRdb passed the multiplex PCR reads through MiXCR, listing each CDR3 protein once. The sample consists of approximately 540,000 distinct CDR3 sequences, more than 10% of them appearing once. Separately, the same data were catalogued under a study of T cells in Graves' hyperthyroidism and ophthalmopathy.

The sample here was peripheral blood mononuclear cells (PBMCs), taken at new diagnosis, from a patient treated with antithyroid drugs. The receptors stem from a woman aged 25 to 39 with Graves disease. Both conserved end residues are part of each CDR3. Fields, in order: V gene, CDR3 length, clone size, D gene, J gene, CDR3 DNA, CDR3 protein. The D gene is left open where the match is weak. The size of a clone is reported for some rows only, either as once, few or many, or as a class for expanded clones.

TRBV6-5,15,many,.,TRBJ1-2,TGTGCCAGCAGTTACGCCACCTCCCAGGGCTATGGCTACACCTTC,CASSYATSQGYGYTF
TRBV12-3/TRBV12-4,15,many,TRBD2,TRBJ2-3,TGTGCCAGCAGTTTATGGGTAGCGGGAGATGATACGCAGTATTTT,CASSLWVAGDDTQYF
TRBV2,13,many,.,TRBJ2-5,TGTGCCAGCAGTGAAGGGGGCCAGGGGACCCAGTACTTC,CASSEGGQGTQYF
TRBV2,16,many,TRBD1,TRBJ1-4,TGTGCCAGCAGGGAAGGGACAGGGGGCGCGTGGGAAAAACTGTTTTTT,CASREGTGGAWEKLFF
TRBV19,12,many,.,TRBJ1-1,TGTGCCAGTGGGTTCGAAGGCACTGAAGCTTTCTTT,CASGFEGTEAFF
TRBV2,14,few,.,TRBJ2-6,TGTGCCAGCAGTGTGAGCTCTGGGGTCAACGTCCTGACTTTC,CASSVSSGVNVLTF
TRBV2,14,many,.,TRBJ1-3,TGTGCCAGCAGTCGAGGGGGCTCTGGAAACACCATATATTTT,CASSRGGSGNTIYF
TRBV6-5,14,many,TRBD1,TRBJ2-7,TGTGCCAGCAGTTACGGGGGACAGAACTACGAGCAGTACTTC,CASSYGGQNYEQYF
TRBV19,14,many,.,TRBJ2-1,TGTGCCAGTAGTGCCCCTGTCCGGAACAATGAGCAGTTCTTC,CASSAPVRNNEQFF
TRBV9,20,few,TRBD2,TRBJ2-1,TGTGCCAGCAGCGTAGTCGAGGGACTAGCGGGTCCCTCAGCGTACAATGAGCAGTTCTTC,CASSVVEGLAGPSAYNEQFF
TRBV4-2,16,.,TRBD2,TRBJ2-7,TGTGCCAGCAGCCAGACTGAAGGACTAGAGTTCTACGAGCAGTACTTC,CASSQTEGLEFYEQYF
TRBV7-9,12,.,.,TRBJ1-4,TGTGCCGGAACAGCAGGAAATGAAAAACTGTTTTTT,CAGTAGNEKLFF
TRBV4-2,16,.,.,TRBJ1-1,TGTGCCAGCAGCCAAGATTTTGCTGGGATGAACACTGAAGCTTTCTTT,CASSQDFAGMNTEAFF
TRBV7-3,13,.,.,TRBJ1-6,TGTGCCAGCAGCTTAGTCCGCAATTCACCCCTCCACTTT,CASSLVRNSPLHF
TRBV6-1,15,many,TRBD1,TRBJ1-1,TGTGCCAGCAGCCGAAAAGGACAGGGGTGGACTGAAGCTTTCTTT,CASSRKGQGWTEAFF
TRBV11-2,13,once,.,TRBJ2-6,TGTGCCAGCAGCTTCTACGGGGCCAACGTCCTGACTTTC,CASSFYGANVLTF
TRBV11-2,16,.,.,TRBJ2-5,TGTGCCAGCAGATCCGACAGCGGATCGGGGTCGGAGACCCAGTACTTC,CASRSDSGSGSETQYF
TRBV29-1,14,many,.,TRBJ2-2,TGCAGCGTCGGTGGACACTTGAACACCGGGGAGCTGTTTTTT,CSVGGHLNTGELFF
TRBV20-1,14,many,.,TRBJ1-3,TGCAGTGCTAGCGAGGCCCGCTCTGGAAACACCATATATTTT,CSASEARSGNTIYF
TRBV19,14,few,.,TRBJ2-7,TGTGCCAGTAGCCCGGGACGGAGCTCCTACGAGCAGTACTTC,CASSPGRSSYEQYF
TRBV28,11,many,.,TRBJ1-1,TGTGCCAGCAGAGGGGCCGAGGGGGCTTTCTTT,CASRGAEGAFF
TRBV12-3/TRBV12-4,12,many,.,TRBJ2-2,TGTGCCAGCAGTTGGTTCATGCCGGAGCTGTTTTTT,CASSWFMPELFF
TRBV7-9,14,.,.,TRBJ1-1,TGTGCCGGAGGGGACGGGGGTTGGAACACTGAAGCTTTCTTT,CAGGDGGWNTEAFF
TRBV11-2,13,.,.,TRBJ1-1,TGTGCCAGCAGCTTAGGCCGGGGGGGAGAAGCTTTCTTT,CASSLGRGGEAFF
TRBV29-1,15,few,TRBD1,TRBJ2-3,TGCAGCGTCTCCTCTGGGACAGCCGGGGCAGATACGCAGTATTTT,CSVSSGTAGADTQYF
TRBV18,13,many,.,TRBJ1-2,TGTGCCAGCTCACCGCCAGAGGGCTATGGCTACACCTTC,CASSPPEGYGYTF
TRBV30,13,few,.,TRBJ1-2,TGTGCCTGGAGTCTTGGCATAAACTATGGCTACACCTTC,CAWSLGINYGYTF
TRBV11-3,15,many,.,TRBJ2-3,TGTGCCAGCAGCAGAGGTCGCGGCCGCACAGATACGCAGTATTTT,CASSRGRGRTDTQYF
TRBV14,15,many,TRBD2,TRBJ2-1,TGTGCCAGCAGCCAAGTAGCGGGAGACTACAATGAGCAGTTCTTC,CASSQVAGDYNEQFF
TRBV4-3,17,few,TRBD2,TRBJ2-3,TGCGCCAGCAGCCAAGACCCAGCGGGAGGAGGGGCAGATACGCAGTATTTT,CASSQDPAGGGADTQYF
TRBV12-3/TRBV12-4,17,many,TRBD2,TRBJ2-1,TGTGCCAGCAGTTTTAGGAGCGGGACGATCTCCTACAATGAGCAGTTCTTC,CASSFRSGTISYNEQFF
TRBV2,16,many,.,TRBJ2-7,TGTGCCAGCAGTGAACGTGTGGCGGGACCACCGTACGAGCAGTACTTC,CASSERVAGPPYEQYF
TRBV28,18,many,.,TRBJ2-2,TGTGCCAGCAGTTTAATCCGGTGGGGCAGCGAGAACACCGGGGAGCTGTTTTTT,CASSLIRWGSENTGELFF
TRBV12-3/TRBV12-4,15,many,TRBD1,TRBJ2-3,TGTGCCAGCAGTTCGAGGGACAGGGGGCCAGATACGCAGTATTTT,CASSSRDRGPDTQYF
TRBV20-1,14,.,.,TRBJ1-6,TGCAGTGCTAGAATAGGAGGATGGGGATCACCCCTCCACTTT,CSARIGGWGSPLHF
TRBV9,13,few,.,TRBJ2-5,TGTGCCAGCAGCCTGGGGACAATGGAGACCCAGTACTTC,CASSLGTMETQYF
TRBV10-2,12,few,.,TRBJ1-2,TGCGCCAGCAGTGGGACGACCTATGGCTACACCTTC,CASSGTTYGYTF
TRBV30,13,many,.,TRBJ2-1,TGTGCCTGGGATGAGGGGGAAGGGAATGAGCAGTTCTTC,CAWDEGEGNEQFF
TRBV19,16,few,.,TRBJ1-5,TGTGCCAGTAGTACGACCCGGTGGCGGACCAATCAGCCCCAGCATTTT,CASSTTRWRTNQPQHF
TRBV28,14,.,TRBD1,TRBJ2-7,TGTGCCAGCAGTTGGGGGACAGTTCTCTACGAGCAGTACTTC,CASSWGTVLYEQYF